One sample yielded the 10 T cell receptor beta chains listed below, sequenced in a study of T cell repertoires in cytomegalovirus infection. Each CDR3 protein is one row after TCRdb ran MiXCR on the reads. The table includes about 76,000 distinct CDR3 sequences, 3.7% detected once. Sequenced input: PBMCs. The receptor set was obtained from a human donor in good health (CMV status not recorded). Some clones in this sample may be carry-over from other donors' samples.

This clonotype was counted many times. The chain couples TRBV24-1 to TRBJ2-7; D is undetermined. V was pared by 4 bases and J by 5 bases, with 20 bases between. CDR3 size: 16 residues. The V gene's germline CDR1 is KGHDR and CDR2 SFDVKD. The CDR3 DNA reads as TGTGCCACCAGTGACCCCAGATCCGGCAGGCGCGACGAGCAGTACTTC. Protein sequence: CATSDPRSGRRDEQYF.

This clonotype was recorded many times. The chain joins TRBV6-2 or TRBV6-3 to TRBJ2-4, with a possible D match to TRBD1 (5 bases). CDR3 size: 14 residues. CDR1 MNHEY and CDR2 SVGEGT come from the germline V gene. The V and J ends lost 5 bases and 1 base respectively, with 9 bases between them. The CDR3: CASSLDSAKNIQYF. The CDR3 coding sequence is TGTGCCAGCAGTCTCGACAGCGCCAAAAACATTCAGTACTTC.

In this sample, this clonotype turned up many times. The CDR3 protein is CASSQSGLAGVTDTQYF. Written as DNA, the CDR3 is TGCGCCAGCAGCCAATCGGGACTAGCGGGGGTCACAGATACGCAGTATTTT. The rearrangement uses TRBV4-1 and TRBJ2-3; 14 positions agree with TRBD2. The CDR3 runs to 17 residues. V dropped 2 bases and J dropped 2; count of bases not matched to a gene: 3. The V gene's germline CDR1 is MGHRA and CDR2 YSYEKL.

This clonotype has a count of ten or more. The chain carries TRBV7-6 and TRBJ1-2; 8 bases agree with TRBD1. V lost 4 bases to trimming and J lost 6 bases; unmatched junction nucleotides: 7. Germline CDR1 is SGHVS and CDR2 is FNYEAQ. The CDR3 runs to 14 residues. The CDR3 loop reads CASSSRTGTDGYTF. The CDR3 DNA sequence: TGTGCCAGCAGCTCGAGGACAGGGACTGATGGCTACACCTTC.

This clonotype was observed at least ten times. The chain joins TRBV20-1 to TRBJ2-1; 9 bases fit TRBD1. J lost 6 bases, V lost 7 bases, and 7 bases had no gene match. Per the germline V gene, CDR1 is DFQATT and CDR2 is SNEGSKA (reference sequence). The CDR3 sequence is 13 residues long. Here the CDR3 DNA reads TGCAGTGAGGGACAGGGTGGGTCCAATGAGCAGTTCTTC. Translating gives CSEGQGGSNEQFF.

This clonotype was seen repeatedly, ten times or more. This sequence joins TRBV28 and TRBJ1-5; a weak D match, TRBD1 (6 bases). The CDR3 runs 16 residues. Germline V gives CDR1 MDHEN, CDR2 SYDVKM. Between the trimmed V and J ends, which lost 8 bases and 0 bases, there was a span of 17 bases. CDR3 residues: CASGGAGADSNQPQHF. CDR3 nucleotides: TGTGCCAGCGGGGGTGCAGGGGCGGATAGCAATCAGCCCCAGCATTTT.

The sample holds many counts of this clonotype. The chain links TRBV2 to TRBJ1-3; TRBD1 agrees at 8 bases. The CDR3 is 16 residues long. Germline loops: CDR1 SNHLY, CDR2 FYNNEI. After removal of 5 bases from V and 8 bases from J, the junction contained 14 bases not matched to a gene. The CDR3 nucleotides are TGTGCCAGCAGTCAACCACGGACAGGGCTGACAGACACCATATATTTT. Amino acid sequence: CASSQPRTGLTDTIYF.

This clonotype was counted at least ten times. J is TRBJ2-7 and V is TRBV7-9; weak D call: TRBD2 (5 bases). The CDR3 length is 11 residues. V was shortened by 7 bases and J by 7 bases, with 11 bases between the two germline ends. Looked up from germline, CDR1 is SEHNR and CDR2 is FQNEAQ (reference sequence). The DNA for the CDR3 is TGTGCCAGCACCCCCTCGGGGGAGCAGTACTTC. Its translation is CASTPSGEQYF.

In this sample, this clonotype turned up many times. V and J are TRBV24-1 and TRBJ1-1, with TRBD1 as a possible D gene (5 bases). CDR3 length: 13 amino acids. CDR1 KGHDR and CDR2 SFDVKD come from the germline V gene. The V and J ends lost 5 bases and 4 bases respectively, with 10 bases between them. The CDR3 region has the DNA TGTGCCACCAGTGCAGGGAGGGGCACTGAAGCTTTCTTT. The encoded protein is CATSAGRGTEAFF.

This clonotype was counted ten times or more. The chain employs TRBV6-2 or TRBV6-3 and TRBJ2-7; 8 nucleotides agree with TRBD1. V lost 5 bases to trimming and J lost 5 bases; unmatched junction nucleotides: 11. Germline values: CDR1 MNHEY, CDR2 SVGEGT. The CDR3 has 15 residues. For the CDR3, the DNA is TGTGCCAGCAGTGACAGGGGCTCGGTCTGGGACGAGCAGTACTTC. This gives the protein CASSDRGSVWDEQYF.